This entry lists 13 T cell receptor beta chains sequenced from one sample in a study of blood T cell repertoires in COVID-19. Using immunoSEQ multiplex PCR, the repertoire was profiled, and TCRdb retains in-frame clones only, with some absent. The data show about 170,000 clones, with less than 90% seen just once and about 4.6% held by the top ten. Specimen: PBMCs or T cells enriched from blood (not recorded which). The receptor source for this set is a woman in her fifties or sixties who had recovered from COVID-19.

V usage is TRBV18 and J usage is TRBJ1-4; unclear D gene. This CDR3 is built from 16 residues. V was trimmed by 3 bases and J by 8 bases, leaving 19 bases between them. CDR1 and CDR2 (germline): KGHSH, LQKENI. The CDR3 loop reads CASSPRTAGSGEKLFF. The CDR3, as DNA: TGTGCCAGCTCACCTAGAACGGCGGGCAGTGGGGAAAAACTGTTTTTT.

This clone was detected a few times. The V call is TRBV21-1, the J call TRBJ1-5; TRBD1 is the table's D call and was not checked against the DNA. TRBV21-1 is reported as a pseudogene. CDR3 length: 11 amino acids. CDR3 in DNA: TGTGCCAGCGTACAGGATCAGCCCCAGCATTTT. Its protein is CASVQDQPQHF.

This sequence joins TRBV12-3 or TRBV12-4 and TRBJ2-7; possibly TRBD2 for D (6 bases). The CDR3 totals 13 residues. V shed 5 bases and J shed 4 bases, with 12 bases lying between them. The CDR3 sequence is CASSRGRGYEQYV. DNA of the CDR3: TGTGCCAGCAGTAGAGGGCGGGGATACGAGCAGTACGTC.

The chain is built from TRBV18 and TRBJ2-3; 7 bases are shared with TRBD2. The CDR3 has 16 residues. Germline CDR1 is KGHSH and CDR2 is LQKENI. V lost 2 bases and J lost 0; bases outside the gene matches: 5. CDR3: CASSPDSGASTDTQYF. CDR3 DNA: TGTGCCAGCTCACCAGACAGCGGGGCTAGCACAGATACGCAGTATTTT.

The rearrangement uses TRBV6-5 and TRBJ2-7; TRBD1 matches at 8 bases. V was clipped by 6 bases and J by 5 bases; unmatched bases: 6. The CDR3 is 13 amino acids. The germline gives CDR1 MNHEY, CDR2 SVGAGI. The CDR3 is CASRRTGNDEQYV. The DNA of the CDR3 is TGTGCCAGCAGAAGGACAGGGAATGACGAGCAGTACGTC.

CDR3: CASSFLEGTGGLRAFF. The CDR3 DNA reads as TGTGCCAGCAGCTTCCTAGAGGGGACAGGGGGCTTGAGGGCTTTCTTT. The genes are TRBV5-5 and TRBJ1-1; 12 nucleotides line up with TRBD1. The CDR3 loop spans 16 amino acids. The V gene's germline CDR1 is SGHKS and CDR2 YYEKEE (reference sequence). Germline trimming cut 2 bases from V and 11 bases from J; bases unmatched to any gene: 13.

The chain's CDR3 is CASSLNFGLTEAFF. As DNA, the CDR3 is TGTGCCAGCAGTTTGAACTTCGGTCTCACTGAAGCTTTCTTT. The V call is TRBV27, the J call TRBJ1-1, with no clear D. Trimming left V 3 bases short and J 4 bases short, with 12 bases between. CDR1 is MNHEY, CDR2 SMNVEV, per germline (reference sequence). The CDR3 consists of 14 residues.

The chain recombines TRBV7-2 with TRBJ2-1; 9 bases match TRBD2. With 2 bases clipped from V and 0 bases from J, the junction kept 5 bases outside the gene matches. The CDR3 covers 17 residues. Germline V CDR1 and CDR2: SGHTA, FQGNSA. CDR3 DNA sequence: TGTGCCAGCAGCTTATATAGCGGGAGATCCTCCTACAATGAGCAGTTCTTC. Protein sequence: CASSLYSGRSSYNEQFF.

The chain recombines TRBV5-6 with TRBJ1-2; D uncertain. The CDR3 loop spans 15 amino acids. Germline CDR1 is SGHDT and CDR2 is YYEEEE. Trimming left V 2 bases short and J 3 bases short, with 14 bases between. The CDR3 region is CASSLALETYYGYTF. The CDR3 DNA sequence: TGTGCCAGCAGCTTAGCTCTGGAGACCTACTATGGCTACACCTTC.

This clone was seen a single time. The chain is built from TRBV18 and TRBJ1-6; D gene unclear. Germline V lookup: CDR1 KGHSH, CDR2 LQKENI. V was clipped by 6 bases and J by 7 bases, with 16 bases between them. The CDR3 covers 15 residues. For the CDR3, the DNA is TGTGCCAGCTCTACTCTCCTCCCGGGGAATTCACCCCTCCACTTT. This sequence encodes CASSTLLPGNSPLHF.

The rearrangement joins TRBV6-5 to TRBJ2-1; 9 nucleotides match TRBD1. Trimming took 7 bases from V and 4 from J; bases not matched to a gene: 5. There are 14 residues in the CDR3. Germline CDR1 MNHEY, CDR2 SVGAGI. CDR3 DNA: TGTGCCAGCACTCCGGGACAGGGTTACAATGAGCAGTTCTTC. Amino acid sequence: CASTPGQGYNEQFF.

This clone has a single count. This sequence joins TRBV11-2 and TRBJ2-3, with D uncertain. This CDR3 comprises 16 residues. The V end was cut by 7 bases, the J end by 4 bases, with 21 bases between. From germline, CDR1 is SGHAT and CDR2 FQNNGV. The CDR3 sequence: CASTLSPPGLPDTQYF. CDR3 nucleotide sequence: TGTGCCAGCACCCTCAGTCCCCCGGGTCTGCCAGATACGCAGTATTTT.

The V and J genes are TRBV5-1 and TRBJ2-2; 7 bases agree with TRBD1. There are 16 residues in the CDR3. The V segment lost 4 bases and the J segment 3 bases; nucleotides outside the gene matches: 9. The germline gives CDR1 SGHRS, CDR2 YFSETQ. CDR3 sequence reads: CASSLRTGPDTGELFF. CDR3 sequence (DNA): TGCGCCAGCAGCCTTAGGACAGGTCCCGACACCGGGGAGCTGTTTTTT.